This T cell receptor beta chain was obtained from a study of blood T cell repertoires in COVID-19. The repertoire was sequenced with immunoSEQ multiplex PCR; TCRdb's copy has only in-frame clones and lacks some. Of a few hundred thousand clones in the sample, about nine tenths were seen once. The CDR3 has 16 residues. The ends lost 4 bases at V and 4 bases at J; junction bases unmatched: 5. Germline assignment: CDR1 SGDLS and CDR2 YYNGEE. The chain uses TRBV9 and TRBJ2-3, with TRBD2 matching 14 bases. The clonotype comes from a middle-aged man with acute or convalescent COVID-19. Sequenced: peripheral blood. As DNA, the CDR3 is TGTGCCAGCAGCCGACTAGCGGGGGGGCATTCAGATACGCAGTATTTT. It specifies CASSRLAGGHSDTQYF.